This TCR beta chain was sequenced for a study of blood T cell repertoires in COVID-19. Study members were between roughly 18 and 90 years old and lived in 24 US regions. V lost 6 bases and J lost 7, with 15 bases in between. Looked up from germline, CDR1 is SNHLY and CDR2 is FYNNEI. The CDR3 extends over 13 amino acids. How the authors handled the data: The assay estimated nucleated cells by amplifying reference gene primers. Clones were sequenced by immunoSEQ multiplex PCR, and TCRdb holds only the in-frame ones, with some missing. That table supplies the V and J calls and clone size; D and trimming were determined from the DNA. The sample shows over 350,000 clones, 80% to 95% of them seen only once.

The chain uses TRBV2 and TRBJ1-1; no definite D call. This sequence was found in a woman in her thirties or forties who had been exposed to COVID-19. The specimen was PBMCs or T cells enriched from blood (not recorded which). CDR3 loop: CASRSFEAGEAFF. The CDR3 nucleotides read TGTGCCAGCAGGTCATTTGAGGCGGGTGAAGCTTTCTTT.